These 17 T cell receptor beta chains were all obtained from the same sample, sequenced in a study of neurological immune-mediated disorders. MiXCR, run by TCRdb on the 5' RACE reads, gives a single entry per CDR3 protein. The data contain around 30,000 distinct CDR3 sequences, approximately 4.4% of them singletons. Sequencing was performed on PBMCs. Receptors originate from a man younger than 35 in good health.

This clonotype was observed at least ten times. Here the CDR3 DNA reads TGTGCCAGCAGTTTTAAGGAGCTCACTGAAGCTTTCTTT. Translated, it gives CASSFKELTEAFF. The chain has TRBV27 and TRBJ1-1; no firm D call. This CDR3 has 13 residues. V was pared by 3 bases and J by 4 bases, with 9 bases between. CDR1 is MNHEY and CDR2 is SMNVEV in the germline V gene (reference sequence).

This clonotype was picked up many times. The CDR3 sequence: CASSSTDRSEDTQYF. DNA of the CDR3: TGTGCCAGCAGCTCAACGGACAGGTCTGAGGATACGCAGTATTTT. The rearrangement joins TRBV5-5 to TRBJ2-3; 7 nucleotides match TRBD1. The ends lost 3 bases at V and 6 bases at J; junction bases unmatched: 10. The CDR3 spans 15 residues. Germline loops: CDR1 SGHKS, CDR2 YYEKEE (reference sequence).

The chain is built from TRBV10-3 and TRBJ1-4, with D possibly TRBD1 on 5 matching bases. This CDR3 spans 16 amino acids. Germline V gives CDR1 ENHRY, CDR2 SYGVKD. V was cut by 3 bases and J by 6 bases, with 17 bases left in between. The CDR3 sequence: CAISDDPGVLDEKLFF. CDR3 DNA sequence: TGTGCCATCAGTGATGATCCGGGGGTTCTGGATGAAAAACTGTTTTTT.

This clonotype was observed many times. The chain combines TRBV11-3 with TRBJ2-5; perhaps TRBD2 as D (5 bases). This CDR3 comprises 13 residues. V was clipped by 3 bases and J by 5 bases, with 10 bases between them. Germline assignment: CDR1 SGHNT and CDR2 YENEEA. The CDR3 protein is CASSFGLGETQYF. CDR3 bases: TGTGCCAGCAGCTTCGGACTTGGGGAGACCCAGTACTTC.

Many counts were recorded for this clonotype. V gene TRBV11-1 combines with J gene TRBJ2-5; D not certain. V was clipped by 1 base and J by 2 bases, with 11 bases between them. The CDR3 totals 15 residues. Germline CDR1 reads SGHAT; CDR2 reads FQDESV (reference sequence). This chain's CDR3 is CASSLVQAAQETQYF. Here the CDR3 DNA reads TGTGCCAGCAGCTTAGTCCAGGCAGCACAAGAGACCCAGTACTTC.

This clonotype came up many times. The rearrangement links TRBV5-1 to TRBJ2-2; no reliable D call. Looked up from germline, CDR1 is SGHRS and CDR2 is YFSETQ. This CDR3 spans 12 amino acids. V dropped 2 bases and J dropped 6 bases, with 5 bases sitting between them. The CDR3 loop reads CASSFPAGELFF. The CDR3 DNA reads as TGCGCCAGCAGCTTCCCAGCCGGGGAGCTGTTTTTT.

This clonotype was counted at least ten times. This rearrangement joins TRBV20-1 to TRBJ2-7; the D is unclear. The germline V and J ends were trimmed by 4 bases and 2 bases, with 12 bases remaining between them. The germline gives CDR1 DFQATT, CDR2 SNEGSKA (reference sequence). This CDR3 region has 13 residues. CDR3 sequence (DNA): TGCAGTGCTAATGTACCGAACACCTACGAGCAGTACTTC. Protein sequence: CSANVPNTYEQYF.

This clonotype occurred many times. V gene TRBV7-2 combines with J gene TRBJ1-3; no clear D. Looked up from germline, CDR1 is SGHTA and CDR2 is FQGNSA. The CDR3 is 15 residues long. Trimming shortened V by 1 base and J by 2 bases, and 9 bases separated the two germline ends. The DNA of the CDR3 is TGTGCCAGCAGCTTAGACAGTCGGCCTGGAAACACCATATATTTT. This codes for CASSLDSRPGNTIYF.

This clonotype was counted ten times or more. This sequence joins TRBV9 and TRBJ2-2; unclear D gene. Between the trimmed V and J ends, which lost 4 bases and 2 bases, there was a span of 12 bases. This CDR3 comprises 15 residues. Germline CDR1 is SGDLS and CDR2 is YYNGEE. This CDR3 reads CASSLRAYNTGELFF. The CDR3 DNA reads as TGTGCCAGCAGCTTACGGGCGTACAACACCGGGGAGCTGTTTTTT.

This clonotype appeared many times. This sequence joins TRBV7-2 and TRBJ2-1; D may be TRBD1 (5 bases). There are 14 residues in the CDR3. The germline CDR1 and CDR2 sequences are SGHTA and FQGNSA. The germline V and J ends were trimmed by 1 base and 10 bases, with 14 bases remaining between them. In DNA, the CDR3 is TGTGCCAGCAGCTTAGGACCACCCGACAGAGAGCAGTTCTTC. The encoded protein is CASSLGPPDREQFF.

This clonotype was found many times. This chain connects TRBV5-1 to TRBJ2-5, with a tentative D call TRBD2 (6 bases). Germline V CDR1 and CDR2: SGHRS, YFSETQ. The CDR3 has 13 residues. V was cut by 6 bases and J by 4 bases, with 13 bases left in between. The CDR3 loop reads CASNPGVGETQYF. CDR3 coding DNA: TGCGCCAGCAATCCGGGGGTTGGAGAGACCCAGTACTTC.

This clonotype was picked up many times. The chain joins TRBV5-1 to TRBJ2-1; TRBD1 is a possible D gene (5 bases). The CDR3 loop spans 13 amino acids. V lost 6 bases to trimming and J lost 1 base, with 8 bases between them. Germline V CDR1 and CDR2: SGHRS, YFSETQ. CDR3 protein: CASNQGSYNEQFF. CDR3 in DNA: TGCGCCAGCAACCAGGGTTCCTACAATGAGCAGTTCTTC.

This clonotype occurred many times. V is TRBV18 and J is TRBJ1-2, with D perhaps TRBD1 (6 bases). With 8 bases removed from V and 4 bases from J, the gap between germline ends came to 17 bases. Germline V gene data show CDR1 as KGHSH and CDR2 as LQKENI. The CDR3 contains 14 residues. The CDR3: CASTQGDGGYGYTF. In DNA, the CDR3 is TGTGCCAGCACACAGGGCGACGGAGGCTATGGCTACACCTTC.

This clonotype was found many times. The chain is built from TRBV10-3 and TRBJ1-1, with a possible D match to TRBD1 (6 bases). Per the germline V gene, CDR1 is ENHRY and CDR2 is SYGVKD. The CDR3 spans 15 residues. V was cut by 3 bases and J by 3 bases, with 14 bases left in between. The CDR3 sequence: CAISDPQGGDTEAFF. DNA of the CDR3: TGTGCCATCAGTGACCCACAGGGTGGGGACACTGAAGCTTTCTTT.

This clonotype was observed at least ten times. The rearrangement joins TRBV5-1 to TRBJ1-2, with D perhaps TRBD1 (5 bases). CDR3 length equals 14 residues. The germline CDR1 and CDR2 sequences are SGHRS and YFSETQ. Trimming took 0 bases from V and 5 from J, leaving 11 bases between them. This CDR3 is CASSLDGTDYGYTF. The CDR3 bases are TGCGCCAGCAGCTTGGATGGGACTGATTATGGCTACACCTTC.

This clonotype showed up many times. The chain carries TRBV7-2 and TRBJ2-1, with unresolved D. CDR1 and CDR2 from the germline V gene are SGHTA and FQGNSA. Trimming removed 5 bases from V and 1 base from J, with 12 bases in between. The CDR3 is 15 amino acids. The CDR3 spells CASSPLSLSYNEQFF. The CDR3 region has the DNA TGTGCCAGCAGCCCGTTGTCCCTATCCTACAATGAGCAGTTCTTC.

This clonotype was recorded many times. The genes are TRBV4-2 and TRBJ1-2, with D maybe TRBD1 (5 bases). Deletions cut 1 base from V and 6 bases from J, with 15 bases between. The CDR3 length is 15 residues. Germline-derived CDR1 and CDR2 are LGHNA and YNFKEQ. The CDR3 DNA reads as TGTGCCAGCAGCCAAGTCTCAGGGTGGGAGGATGGCTACACCTTC. This codes for CASSQVSGWEDGYTF.